This T cell receptor beta chain came from a study of vaccination and CD4 T cells after COVID-19. About the study: Following dose two, a median around 69 days (range 14 to 241) passed before post-vaccine samples were taken. Study-wide points: Convalescent patients showed a median around 90% of reactive clones that were seen only post-vaccination.

As for treatment: approximately nine-day PBMC culture with coronavirus spike peptide pools or control peptides (ViraFEST assay). Expansion of antigen-specific T cells with peptide pools by ViraFEST preceded sequencing of TCRs. Note on this clonotype: No antigen is known for it.

Germline V lookup: CDR1 SGHDN, CDR2 FVKESK. J gave up 3 bases and V 2 bases, and 5 bases lay outside the gene matches. There are 15 residues in the CDR3. Oncomine TCR Beta short-read sequencing was applied to DNA from cultured CD4+ T cells. Genomic DNA was taken out of cultured CD4+ T cells by extraction. TCRdb re-analysed the PCR reads in MiXCR, keeping a single row per CDR3 protein. The sample yields fewer than 15,000 distinct CDR3 sequences, roughly 45% seen once. The sequenced sample was CD4+ T cells from blood, cultured in vitro, obtained after SARS-CoV-2 vaccination. This sequence originates from a human donor who had recovered from COVID-19. The chain is built from TRBV14 and TRBJ2-3, with 7 bases identical to TRBD2. The CDR3 reads CASSQQAGRTDTQYF. Written as DNA, the CDR3 is TGTGCCAGCAGCCAACAAGCGGGACGGACAGATACGCAGTATTTT. Using reference TRBV14 and TRBJ2-3 for the parts outside the CDR3, the full variable domain is EAGVTQFPSHSVIEKGQTVTLRCDPISGHDNLYWYRRVMGKEIKFLLHFVKESKQDESGMPNNRFLAERTGGTYSTLKVQPAELEDSGVYFCASSQQAGRTDTQYFGPGTRLTVL.